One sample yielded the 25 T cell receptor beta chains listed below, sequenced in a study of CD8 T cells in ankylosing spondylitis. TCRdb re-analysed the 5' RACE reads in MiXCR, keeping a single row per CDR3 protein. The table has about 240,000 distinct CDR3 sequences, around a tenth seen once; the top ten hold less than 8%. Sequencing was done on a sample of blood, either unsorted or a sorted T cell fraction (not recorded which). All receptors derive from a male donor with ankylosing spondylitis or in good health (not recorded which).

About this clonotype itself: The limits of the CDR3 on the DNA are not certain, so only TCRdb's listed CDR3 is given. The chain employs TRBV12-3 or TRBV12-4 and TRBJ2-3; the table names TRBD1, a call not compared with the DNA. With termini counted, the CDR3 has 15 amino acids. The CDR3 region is CASSSSDRATDTQYF.

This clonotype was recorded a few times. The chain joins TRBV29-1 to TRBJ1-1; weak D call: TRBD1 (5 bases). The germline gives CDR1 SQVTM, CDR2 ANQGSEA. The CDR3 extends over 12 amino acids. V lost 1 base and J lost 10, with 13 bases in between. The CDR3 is CSVEGGGVAAFF. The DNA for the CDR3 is TGCAGCGTTGAAGGGGGGGGGGTCGCAGCTTTCTTT.

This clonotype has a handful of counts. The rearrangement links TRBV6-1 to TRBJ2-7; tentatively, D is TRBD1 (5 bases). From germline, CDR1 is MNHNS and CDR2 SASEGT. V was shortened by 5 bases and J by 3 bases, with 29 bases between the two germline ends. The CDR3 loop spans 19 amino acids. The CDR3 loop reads CASSPDLAGWKLWGYEQYF. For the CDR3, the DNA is TGTGCCAGCAGTCCCGATTTGGCAGGGTGGAAACTATGGGGCTACGAGCAGTACTTC.

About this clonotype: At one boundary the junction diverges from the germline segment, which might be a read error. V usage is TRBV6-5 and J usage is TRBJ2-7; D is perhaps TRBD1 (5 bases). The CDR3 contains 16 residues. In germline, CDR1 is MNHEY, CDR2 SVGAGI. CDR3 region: CASSYSGAGPNYEQNF. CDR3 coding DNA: TGTGCCAGCAGTTACTCAGGGGCAGGCCCGAACTACGAGCAGAACTTC.

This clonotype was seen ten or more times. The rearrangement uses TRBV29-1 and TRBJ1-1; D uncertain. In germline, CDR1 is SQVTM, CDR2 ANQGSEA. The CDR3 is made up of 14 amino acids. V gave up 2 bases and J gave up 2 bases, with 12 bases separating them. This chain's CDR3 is CSVEPKLGNTEAFF. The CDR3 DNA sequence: TGCAGCGTTGAACCTAAACTAGGAAACACTGAAGCTTTCTTT.

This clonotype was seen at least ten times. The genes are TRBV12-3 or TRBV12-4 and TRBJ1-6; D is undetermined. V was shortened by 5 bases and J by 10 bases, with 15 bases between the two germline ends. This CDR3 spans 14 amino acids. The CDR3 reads CASSPGGVGSPLHF. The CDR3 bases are TGTGCCAGCAGTCCGGGTGGGGTCGGATCACCCCTCCACTTT.

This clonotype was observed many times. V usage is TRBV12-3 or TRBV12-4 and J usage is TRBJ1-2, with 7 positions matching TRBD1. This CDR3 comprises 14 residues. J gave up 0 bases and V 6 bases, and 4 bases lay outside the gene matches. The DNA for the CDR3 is TGTGCCAGCAGAGGGACAGCTTCTAACTATGGCTACACCTTC. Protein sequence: CASRGTASNYGYTF.

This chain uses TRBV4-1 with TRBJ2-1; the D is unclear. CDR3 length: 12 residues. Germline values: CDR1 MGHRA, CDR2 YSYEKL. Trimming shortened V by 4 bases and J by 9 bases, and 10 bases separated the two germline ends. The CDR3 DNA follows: TGCGCCAGCAGCCTTCCAGTGGGTGAGCAGTTCTTC. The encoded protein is CASSLPVGEQFF.

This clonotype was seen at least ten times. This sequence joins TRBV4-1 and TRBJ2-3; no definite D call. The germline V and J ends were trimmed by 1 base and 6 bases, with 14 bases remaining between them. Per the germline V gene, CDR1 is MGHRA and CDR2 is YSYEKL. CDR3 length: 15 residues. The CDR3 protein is CASSQGVVFSDTQYF. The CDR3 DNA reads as TGCGCCAGCAGCCAAGGGGTTGTGTTTTCTGATACGCAGTATTTT.

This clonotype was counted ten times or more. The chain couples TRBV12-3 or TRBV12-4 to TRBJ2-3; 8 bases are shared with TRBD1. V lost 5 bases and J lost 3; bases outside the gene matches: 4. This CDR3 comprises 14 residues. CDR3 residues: CASSQGQETDTQYF. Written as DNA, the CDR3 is TGTGCCAGCAGTCAGGGACAGGAAACAGATACGCAGTATTTT.

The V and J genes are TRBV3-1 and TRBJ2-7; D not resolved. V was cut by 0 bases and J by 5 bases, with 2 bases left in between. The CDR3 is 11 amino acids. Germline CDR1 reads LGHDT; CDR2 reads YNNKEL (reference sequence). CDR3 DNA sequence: TGTGCCAGCAGCCAAGAAAACGAGCAGTACTTC. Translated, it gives CASSQENEQYF.

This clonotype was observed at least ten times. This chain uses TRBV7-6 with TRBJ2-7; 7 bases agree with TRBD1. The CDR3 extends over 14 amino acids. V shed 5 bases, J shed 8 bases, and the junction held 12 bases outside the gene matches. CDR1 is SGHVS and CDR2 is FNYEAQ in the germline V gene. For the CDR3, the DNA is TGTGCCAGCAGCCTACAGGGGAATAATATGAAGCAGTACTTC. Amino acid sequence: CASSLQGNNMKQYF.

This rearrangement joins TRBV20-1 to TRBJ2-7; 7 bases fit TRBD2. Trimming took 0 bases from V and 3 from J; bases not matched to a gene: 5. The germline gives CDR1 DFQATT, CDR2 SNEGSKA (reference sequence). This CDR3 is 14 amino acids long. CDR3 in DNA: TGCAGTGCTAGAGATCTACGGGGGGACTACGAGCAGTACTTC. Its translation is CSARDLRGDYEQYF.

This CDR3 is CASSPPRGVNNSPLHF. CDR3 DNA: TGTGCCAGCAGTCCACCCCGTGGAGTAAATAATTCACCCCTCCACTTT. This chain joins TRBV27 and TRBJ1-6; D unclear. Germline lookup yields CDR1 MNHEY and CDR2 SMNVEV (reference sequence). Trimming pared 5 bases from V and 5 bases from J, leaving 16 bases between. CDR3 length equals 16 residues.

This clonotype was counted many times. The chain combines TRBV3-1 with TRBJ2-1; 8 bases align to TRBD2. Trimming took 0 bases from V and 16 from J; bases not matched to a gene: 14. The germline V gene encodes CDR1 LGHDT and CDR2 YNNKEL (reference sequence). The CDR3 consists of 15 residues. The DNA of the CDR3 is TGTGCCAGCAGCCAAGATTCTAGAGCGGGAGTCCCTCAATTCTTC. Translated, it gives CASSQDSRAGVPQFF.

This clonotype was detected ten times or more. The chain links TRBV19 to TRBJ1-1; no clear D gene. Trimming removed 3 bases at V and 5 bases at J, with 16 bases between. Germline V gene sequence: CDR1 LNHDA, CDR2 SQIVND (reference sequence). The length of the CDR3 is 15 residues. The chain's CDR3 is CASSIKDWGGTEAFF. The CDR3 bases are TGTGCCAGTAGTATTAAAGATTGGGGAGGGACTGAAGCTTTCTTT.

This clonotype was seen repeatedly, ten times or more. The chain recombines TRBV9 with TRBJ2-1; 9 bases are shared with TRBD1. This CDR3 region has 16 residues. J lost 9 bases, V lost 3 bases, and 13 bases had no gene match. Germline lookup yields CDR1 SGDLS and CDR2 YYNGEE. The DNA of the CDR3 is TGTGCCAGCAGCGCCCCCAAACAGGGGGCTGTTGGTGAGCAGTTCTTC. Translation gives CASSAPKQGAVGEQFF.

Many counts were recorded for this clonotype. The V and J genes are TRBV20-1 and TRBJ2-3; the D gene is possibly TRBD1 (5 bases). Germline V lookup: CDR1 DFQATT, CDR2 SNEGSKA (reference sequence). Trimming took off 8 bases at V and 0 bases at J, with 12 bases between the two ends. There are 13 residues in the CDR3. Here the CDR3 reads CSFRQTSTDTQYF. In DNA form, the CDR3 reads TGCAGTTTTCGACAGACTAGCACAGATACGCAGTATTTT.

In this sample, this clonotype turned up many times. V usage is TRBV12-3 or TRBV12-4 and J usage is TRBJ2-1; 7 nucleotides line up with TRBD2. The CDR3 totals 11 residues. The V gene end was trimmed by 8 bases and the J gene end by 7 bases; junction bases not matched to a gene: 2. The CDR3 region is CASGRGNEQFF. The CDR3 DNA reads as TGTGCCAGCGGGCGGGGGAATGAGCAGTTCTTC.

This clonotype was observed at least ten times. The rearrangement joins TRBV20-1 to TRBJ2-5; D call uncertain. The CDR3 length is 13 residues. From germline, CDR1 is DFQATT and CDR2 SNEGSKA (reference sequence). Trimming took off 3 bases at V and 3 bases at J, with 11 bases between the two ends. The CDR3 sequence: CSARSTGEETQYF. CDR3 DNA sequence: TGCAGTGCTAGGAGTACGGGTGAAGAGACCCAGTACTTC.

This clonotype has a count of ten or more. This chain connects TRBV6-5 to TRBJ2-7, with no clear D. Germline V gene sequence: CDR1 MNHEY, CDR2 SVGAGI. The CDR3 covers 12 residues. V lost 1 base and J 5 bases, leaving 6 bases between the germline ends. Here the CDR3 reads CASSYFGDEQYF. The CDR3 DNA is TGTGCCAGCAGTTACTTTGGGGACGAGCAGTACTTC.

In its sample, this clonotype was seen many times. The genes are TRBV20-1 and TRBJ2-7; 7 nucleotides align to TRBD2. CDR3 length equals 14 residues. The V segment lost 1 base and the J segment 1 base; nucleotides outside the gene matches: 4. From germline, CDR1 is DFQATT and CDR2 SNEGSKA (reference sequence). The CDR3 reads CSARVAGRSYEQYF. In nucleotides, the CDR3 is TGCAGTGCTAGAGTAGCGGGCCGATCCTACGAGCAGTACTTC.

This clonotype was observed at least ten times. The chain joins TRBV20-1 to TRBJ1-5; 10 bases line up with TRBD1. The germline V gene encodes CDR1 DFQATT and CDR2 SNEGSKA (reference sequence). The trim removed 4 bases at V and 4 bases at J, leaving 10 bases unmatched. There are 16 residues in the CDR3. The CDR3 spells CSATARTGGSNQPQHF. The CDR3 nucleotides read TGCAGTGCTACCGCCAGGACAGGGGGGTCGAATCAGCCCCAGCATTTT.

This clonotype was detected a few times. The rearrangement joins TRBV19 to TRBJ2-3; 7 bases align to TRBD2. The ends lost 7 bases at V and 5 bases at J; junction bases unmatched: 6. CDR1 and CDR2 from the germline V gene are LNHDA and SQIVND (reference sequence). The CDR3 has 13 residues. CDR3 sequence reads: CASKPTGGDTQYF. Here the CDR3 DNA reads TGTGCCAGTAAGCCCACGGGGGGAGATACGCAGTATTTT.

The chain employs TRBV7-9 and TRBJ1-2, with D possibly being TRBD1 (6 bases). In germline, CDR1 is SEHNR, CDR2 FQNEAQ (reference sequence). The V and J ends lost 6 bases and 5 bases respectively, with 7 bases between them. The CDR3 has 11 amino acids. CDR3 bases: TGTGCCAGCAGTACAGGGTATGGCTACACCTTC. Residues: CASSTGYGYTF.